This T cell receptor beta chain was sequenced in a study of blood T cell repertoires in COVID-19. Overall study context: Specimens from acute and convalescent COVID-19 originated in the United States, Italy and Spain. T cells, B-cell-depleted T cells, or PBMCs provided the cDNA or gDNA that served as material.

The CDR3 sequence is 17 residues long. In germline, CDR1 is SGHRS, CDR2 YFSETQ. The ends were cut back, 0 bases at V and 2 bases at J, with 17 bases in the middle. Under the authors' procedure: Quantification of nucleated cells was approximated via reference gene primer amplification. Sequencing was performed with immunoSEQ multiplex PCR; in TCRdb, only in-frame clones are kept and a portion is missing. D and trimming come from the DNA, and the V and J calls and clone size come from that table. The data show some 220,000 clones, approximately 80% seen once. The chain combines TRBV5-1 with TRBJ2-5; D is unclear. This receptor was identified in a human donor in a cohort sampled during active COVID-19. Sequencing was done on a sample of peripheral blood. The CDR3: CASSLGTAHGGQETQYF. The CDR3 DNA follows: TGCGCCAGCAGCTTGGGTACGGCCCATGGCGGTCAAGAGACCCAGTACTTC.